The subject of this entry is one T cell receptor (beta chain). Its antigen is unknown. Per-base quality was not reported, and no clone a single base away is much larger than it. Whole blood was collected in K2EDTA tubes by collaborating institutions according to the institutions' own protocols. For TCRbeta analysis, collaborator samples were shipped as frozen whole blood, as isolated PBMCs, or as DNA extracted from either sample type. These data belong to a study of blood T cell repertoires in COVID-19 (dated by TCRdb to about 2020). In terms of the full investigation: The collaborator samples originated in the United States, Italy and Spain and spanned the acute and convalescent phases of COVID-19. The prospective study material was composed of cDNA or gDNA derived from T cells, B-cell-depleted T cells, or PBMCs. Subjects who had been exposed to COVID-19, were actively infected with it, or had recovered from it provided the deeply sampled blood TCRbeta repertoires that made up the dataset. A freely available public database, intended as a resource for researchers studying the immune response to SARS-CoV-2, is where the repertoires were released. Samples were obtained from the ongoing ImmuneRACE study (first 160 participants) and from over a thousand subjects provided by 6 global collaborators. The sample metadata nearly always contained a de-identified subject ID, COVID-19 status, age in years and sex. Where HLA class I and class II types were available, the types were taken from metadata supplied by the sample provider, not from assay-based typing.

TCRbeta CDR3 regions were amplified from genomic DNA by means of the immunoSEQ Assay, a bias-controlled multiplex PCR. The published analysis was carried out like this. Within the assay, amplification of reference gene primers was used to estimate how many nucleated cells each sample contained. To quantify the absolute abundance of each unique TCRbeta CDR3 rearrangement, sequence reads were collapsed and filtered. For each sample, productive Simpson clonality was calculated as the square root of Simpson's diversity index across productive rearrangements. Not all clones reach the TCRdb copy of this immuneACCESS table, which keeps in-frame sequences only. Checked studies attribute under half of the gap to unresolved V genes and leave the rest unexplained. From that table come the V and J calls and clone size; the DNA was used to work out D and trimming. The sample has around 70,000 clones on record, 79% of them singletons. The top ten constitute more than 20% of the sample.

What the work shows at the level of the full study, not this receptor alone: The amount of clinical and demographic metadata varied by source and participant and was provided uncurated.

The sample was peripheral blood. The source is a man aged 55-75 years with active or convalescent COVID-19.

The CDR3 has the sequence CASSPEGAPVTDTQYF. Read as DNA, the sequence is TGTGCCAGCTCACCAGAGGGGGCCCCCGTCACGGATACGCAGTATTTT. The chain was built from TRBV18 and TRBJ2-3, and 7 bases in between align with TRBD1. V is cut back by 2 bases and J by 6 bases, with 11 bases in the junction unmatched. The CDR3 runs 16 amino acids, cysteine and phenylalanine included. The entry retains the CDR3 DNA only, 48 bases that are in frame from base 1. The germline V gene specifies KGHSH as CDR1 and LQKENI as CDR2.